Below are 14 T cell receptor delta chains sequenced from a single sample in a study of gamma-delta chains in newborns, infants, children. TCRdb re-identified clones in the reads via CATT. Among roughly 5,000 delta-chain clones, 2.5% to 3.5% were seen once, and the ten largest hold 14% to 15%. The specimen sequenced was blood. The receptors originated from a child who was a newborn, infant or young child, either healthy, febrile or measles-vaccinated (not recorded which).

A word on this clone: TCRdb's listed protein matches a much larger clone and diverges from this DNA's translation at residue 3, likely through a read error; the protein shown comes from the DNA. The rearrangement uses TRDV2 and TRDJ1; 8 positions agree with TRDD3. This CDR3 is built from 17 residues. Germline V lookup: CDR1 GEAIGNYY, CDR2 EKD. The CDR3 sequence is CARDAVNWGLYTDKLIF. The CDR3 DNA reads TGTGCCCGTGACGCAGTTAACTGGGGGTTGTACACCGATAAACTCATCTTT.

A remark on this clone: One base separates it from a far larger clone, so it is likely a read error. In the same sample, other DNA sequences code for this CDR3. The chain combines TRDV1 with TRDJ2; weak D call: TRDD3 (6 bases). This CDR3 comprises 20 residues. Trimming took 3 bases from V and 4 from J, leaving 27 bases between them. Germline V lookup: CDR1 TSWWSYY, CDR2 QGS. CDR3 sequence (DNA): TGTGCTCTTGGGGAGCTATATGGGTGGGGGGAAACGCCACCGACAGCACAACTCTTCTTT. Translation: CALGELYGWGETPPTAQLFF.

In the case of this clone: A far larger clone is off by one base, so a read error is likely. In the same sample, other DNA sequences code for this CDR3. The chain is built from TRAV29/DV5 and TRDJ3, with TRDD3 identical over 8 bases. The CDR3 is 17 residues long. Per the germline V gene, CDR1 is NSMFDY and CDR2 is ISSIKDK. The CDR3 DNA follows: TGTGCAGCAAGCGCCCGGGGGATAGCCTGGGACACCCGGCAGATGTTTTTC. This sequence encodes CAASARGIAWDTRQMFF.

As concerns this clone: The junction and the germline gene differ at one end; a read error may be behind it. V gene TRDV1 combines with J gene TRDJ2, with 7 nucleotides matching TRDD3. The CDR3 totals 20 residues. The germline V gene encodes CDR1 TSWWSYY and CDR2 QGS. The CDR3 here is CALGELGWNMGDPLPAQLFF. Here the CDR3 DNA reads TGTGCTCTTGGGGAACTCGGGTGGAACATGGGGGACCCTTTGCCAGCACAACTCTTCTTT.

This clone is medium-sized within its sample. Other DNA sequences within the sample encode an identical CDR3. The CDR3 DNA reads as TGTGCTCTTGGGGAACTTTCCTACCTCTATCTCCATTTTACTGGTGGCCCTTTCAATCGCCTCGACGATAAACTCATCTTT. Residues: CALGELSYLYLHFTGGPFNRLDDKLIF. The J gene is TRDJ1, the V gene TRDV1; TRDD2 agrees at 7 bases. CDR1 TSWWSYY and CDR2 QGS come from the germline V gene. The CDR3 runs 27 residues. V was clipped by 0 bases and J by 4 bases; unmatched bases: 41.

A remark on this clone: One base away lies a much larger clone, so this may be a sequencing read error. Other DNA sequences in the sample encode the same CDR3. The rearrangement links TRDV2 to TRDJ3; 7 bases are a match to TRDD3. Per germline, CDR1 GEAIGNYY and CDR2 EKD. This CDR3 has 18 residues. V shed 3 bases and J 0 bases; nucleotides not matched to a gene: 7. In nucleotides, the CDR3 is TGTGCCTGTGACGCTGCTGGGGGGTACTCCTGGGACACCCGACAGATGTTTTTC. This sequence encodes CACDAAGGYSWDTRQMFF.

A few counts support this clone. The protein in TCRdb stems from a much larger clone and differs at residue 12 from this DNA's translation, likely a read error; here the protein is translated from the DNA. The CDR3 spells CACDTVLGDTWYTRQMFF. The CDR3 DNA reads as TGTGCCTGTGACACCGTACTGGGGGATACCTGGTACACCCGACAGATGTTTTTC. The chain recombines TRDV2 with TRDJ3, with 12 bases fitting TRDD3. The length of the CDR3 is 18 residues. In germline, CDR1 is GEAIGNYY, CDR2 EKD.

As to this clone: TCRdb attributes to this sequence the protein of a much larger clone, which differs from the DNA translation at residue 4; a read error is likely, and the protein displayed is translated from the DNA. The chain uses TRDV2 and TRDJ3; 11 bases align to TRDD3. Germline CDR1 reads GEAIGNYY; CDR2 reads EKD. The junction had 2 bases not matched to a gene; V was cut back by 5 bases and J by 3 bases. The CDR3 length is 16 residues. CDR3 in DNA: TGTGCCTGTGGCACTGGGGGATACTGGGACACCCGACAGATGTTTTTC. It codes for CACGTGGYWDTRQMFF.

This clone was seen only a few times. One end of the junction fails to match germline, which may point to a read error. The DNA of the CDR3 is TGTGCCCGTGATCCTGTACTGGGGGATGCCTCCTGGGACACCCGACAGATGTTTTTC. Translating gives CARDPVLGDASWDTRQMFF. J is TRDJ3 and V is TRDV2, with TRDD3 identical over 10 bases. The CDR3 is 19 residues long. Per the germline V gene, CDR1 is GEAIGNYY and CDR2 is EKD.

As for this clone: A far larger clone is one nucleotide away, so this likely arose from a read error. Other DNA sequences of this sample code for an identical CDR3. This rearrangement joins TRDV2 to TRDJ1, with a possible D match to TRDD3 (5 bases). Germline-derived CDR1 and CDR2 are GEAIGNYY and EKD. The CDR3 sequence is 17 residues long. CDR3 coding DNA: TGTGCCTGTGACCACCGCGGAGGGGACTTGGGCACCGACAAACTCATCTTT. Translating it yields CACDHRGGDLGTDKLIF.

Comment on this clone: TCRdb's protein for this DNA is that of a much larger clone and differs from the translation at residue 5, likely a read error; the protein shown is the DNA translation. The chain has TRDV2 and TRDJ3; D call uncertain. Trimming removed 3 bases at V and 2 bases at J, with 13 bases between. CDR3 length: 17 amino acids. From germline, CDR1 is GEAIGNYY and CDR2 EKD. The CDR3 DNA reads TGTGCCTGTGACGCCGTGGAGGGTGCCTGGGACACCCGACAGATGTTTTTC. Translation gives CACDAVEGAWDTRQMFF.

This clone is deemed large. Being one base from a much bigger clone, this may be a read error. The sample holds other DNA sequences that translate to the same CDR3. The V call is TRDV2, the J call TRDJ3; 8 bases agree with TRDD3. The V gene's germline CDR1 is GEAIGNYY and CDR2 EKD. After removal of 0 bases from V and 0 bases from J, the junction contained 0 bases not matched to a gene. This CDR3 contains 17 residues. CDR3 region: CACDTGGYSWDTRQMFF. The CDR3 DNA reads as TGTGCCTGTGACACCGGGGGATACTCCTGGGACACCCGACAGATGTTTTTC.

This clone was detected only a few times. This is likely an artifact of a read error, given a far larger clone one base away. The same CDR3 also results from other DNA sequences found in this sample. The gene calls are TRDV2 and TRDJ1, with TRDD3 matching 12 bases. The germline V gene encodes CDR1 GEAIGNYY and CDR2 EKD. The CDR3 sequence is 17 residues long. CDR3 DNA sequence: TGTGCCTGTGACACGGGTCTGGGGGATACGCGTCCCGATAAGCTCATCTTT. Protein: CACDTGLGDTRPDKLIF.

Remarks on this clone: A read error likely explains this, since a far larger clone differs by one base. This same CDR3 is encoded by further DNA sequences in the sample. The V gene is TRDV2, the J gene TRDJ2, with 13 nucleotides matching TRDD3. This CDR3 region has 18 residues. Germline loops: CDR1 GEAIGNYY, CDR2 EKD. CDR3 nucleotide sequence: TGTGCCTGCGACACCAACTGGGGGATACGGGCTTTGACAGCACAACTCTTCTTT. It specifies CACDTNWGIRALTAQLFF.